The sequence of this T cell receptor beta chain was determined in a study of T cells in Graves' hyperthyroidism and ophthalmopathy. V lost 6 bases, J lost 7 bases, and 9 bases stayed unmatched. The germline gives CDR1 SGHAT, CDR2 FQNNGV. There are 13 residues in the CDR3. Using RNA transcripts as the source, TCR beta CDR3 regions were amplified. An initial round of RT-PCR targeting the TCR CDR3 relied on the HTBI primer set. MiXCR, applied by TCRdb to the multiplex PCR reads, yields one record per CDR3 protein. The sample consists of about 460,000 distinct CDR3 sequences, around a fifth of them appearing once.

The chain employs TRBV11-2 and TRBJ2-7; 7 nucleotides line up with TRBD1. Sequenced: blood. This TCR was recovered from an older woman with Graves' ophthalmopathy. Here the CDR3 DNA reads TGTGCCAGCAGACGACCAGGGGGAAGGGAGCAGTACTTC. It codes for CASRRPGGREQYF. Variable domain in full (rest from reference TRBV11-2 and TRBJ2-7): EAGVAQSPRYKIIEKRQSVAFWCNPISGHATLYWYQQILGQGPKLLIQFQNNGVVDDSQLPKDRFSAERLKGVDSTLKIQPAKLEDSAVYLCASRRPGGREQYFGPGTRLTVT.